This T cell receptor beta chain appears in the sequencing data of a study of shared clonotypes between healthy human individuals. Study results and caveats: Shared clonotypes across all four donors exceeded non-shared ones in generation probability. What rarefaction showed was incomplete sorted-subset sequencing despite large depth.

Naive CD45RA+ and memory CD45RA-negative subsets were split from CD4+ cells. Several immunoSEQ plates received, in even portions, the genomic DNA of each subset. Generated by immunoSEQ multiplex PCR, the TCRdb table keeps only in-frame clones and is missing some. The sample has 1,400,000 or so clones, approximately 98.5% seen once. The CDR3 runs to 16 residues. The germline CDR1 and CDR2 sequences are MGHDK and SYGVNS. J was trimmed by 7 bases and V by 2 bases; bases with no gene match: 11. Turning to this clone: Its antigen is still unknown.

This clonotype originated in a man aged 30-40 years in good health. This chain links TRBV25-1 with TRBJ2-3, with TRBD2 matching 8 bases. Source material: naive CD4+ T cells sorted from blood. As for subset: CD45RA+ positively selected. CDR3 sequence reads: CASSERGREGFYTQYF. CDR3 bases: TGTGCCAGCAGTGAAAGGGGACGGGAGGGCTTTTATACGCAGTATTTT.